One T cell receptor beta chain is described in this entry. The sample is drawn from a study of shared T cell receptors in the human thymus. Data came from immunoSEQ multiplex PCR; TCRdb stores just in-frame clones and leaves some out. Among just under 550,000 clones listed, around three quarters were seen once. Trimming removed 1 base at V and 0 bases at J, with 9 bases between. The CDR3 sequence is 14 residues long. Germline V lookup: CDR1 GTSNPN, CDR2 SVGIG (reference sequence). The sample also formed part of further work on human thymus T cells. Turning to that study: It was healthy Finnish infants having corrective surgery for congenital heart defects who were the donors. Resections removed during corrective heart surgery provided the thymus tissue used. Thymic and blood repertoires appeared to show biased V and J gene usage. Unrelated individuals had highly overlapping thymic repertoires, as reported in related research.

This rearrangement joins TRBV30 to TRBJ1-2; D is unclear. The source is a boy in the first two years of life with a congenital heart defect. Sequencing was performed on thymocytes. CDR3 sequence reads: CAWSESGPNYGYTF. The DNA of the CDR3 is TGTGCCTGGAGTGAGTCCGGTCCTAACTATGGCTACACCTTC.